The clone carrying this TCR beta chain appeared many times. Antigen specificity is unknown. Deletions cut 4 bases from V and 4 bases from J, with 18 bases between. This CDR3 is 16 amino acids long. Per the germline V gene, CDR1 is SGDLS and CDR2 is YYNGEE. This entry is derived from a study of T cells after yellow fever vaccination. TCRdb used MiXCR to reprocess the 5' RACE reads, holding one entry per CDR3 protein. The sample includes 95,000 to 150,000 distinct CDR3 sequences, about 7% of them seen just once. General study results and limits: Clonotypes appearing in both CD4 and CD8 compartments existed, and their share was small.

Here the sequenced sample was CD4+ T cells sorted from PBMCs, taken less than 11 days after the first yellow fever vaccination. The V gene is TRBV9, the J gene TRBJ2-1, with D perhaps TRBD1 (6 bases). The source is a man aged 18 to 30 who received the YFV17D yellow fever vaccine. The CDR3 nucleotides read TGTGCCAGCAGCTTTAGAAGGACAGCTAAATACAATGAGCAGTTCTTC. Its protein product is CASSFRRTAKYNEQFF.